A selection of T cell receptor beta chains follows, all from one sample in a study of T cell repertoires in cytomegalovirus infection. TCRdb analysed the reads with MiXCR anew, one entry per CDR3 protein. This sample has approximately 200,000 distinct CDR3 sequences; roughly 22% occur once, and the top ten carry around a sixth. The sequencing sample was made of CD8+ T cells from PBMCs. Receptors originate from a human donor in good health (CMV status not recorded). Some clones in this sample may be carry-over from other donors' samples. Each CDR3 is given with its conserved first and last residue. D genes are given only for firm matches. For some rows the clone size is stated as once, few or many, or as a class when expanded; others skip it.

j_gene: TRBJ1-1; v_gene: TRBV27; abundance: NA; d_gene: NA; CDR3aa: CASFVVGGNTEAFF; CDR3nt: TGTGCCAGCTTCGTCGTGGGTGGGAACACTGAAGCTTTCTTT
j_gene: TRBJ2-1; v_gene: TRBV29-1; abundance: NA; d_gene: TRBD1; CDR3aa: CSVGTGQNEQFF; CDR3nt: TGCAGCGTTGGGACAGGGCAAAATGAGCAGTTCTTC
j_gene: TRBJ2-7; v_gene: TRBV7-6; abundance: NA; d_gene: TRBD1; CDR3aa: CASSLYRGFSYEQYF; CDR3nt: TGTGCCAGCAGCTTATACAGGGGGTTCTCCTACGAGCAGTACTTC
j_gene: TRBJ2-3; v_gene: TRBV7-3; abundance: NA; d_gene: NA; CDR3aa: CASSSSLRSTDTQYF; CDR3nt: TGTGCCAGCAGTTCAAGCCTACGAAGCACAGATACGCAGTATTTT
j_gene: TRBJ2-1; v_gene: TRBV19; abundance: few; d_gene: TRBD2; CDR3aa: CASSQLANSYNEQFF; CDR3nt: TGTGCCAGTAGCCAACTAGCGAACTCCTACAATGAGCAGTTCTTC
j_gene: TRBJ2-6; v_gene: TRBV6-2/TRBV6-3; abundance: NA; d_gene: NA; CDR3aa: CASSWGVGAGANVLTF; CDR3nt: TGTGCCAGCAGTTGGGGGGTGGGGGCTGGGGCCAACGTCCTGACTTTC
j_gene: TRBJ2-3; v_gene: TRBV7-8; abundance: many; d_gene: NA; CDR3aa: CASSLSRRTSTDTQYF; CDR3nt: TGTGCCAGCAGCTTATCCAGACGAACTAGCACAGATACGCAGTATTTT
j_gene: TRBJ1-5; v_gene: TRBV20-1; abundance: few; d_gene: NA; CDR3aa: CSARGGWSLNQPQHF; CDR3nt: TGCAGTGCTAGAGGGGGGTGGAGCCTCAATCAGCCCCAGCATTTT
j_gene: TRBJ2-1; v_gene: TRBV19; abundance: many; d_gene: NA; CDR3aa: CASSIGGNEQFF; CDR3nt: TGCGCCAGCAGCATAGGGGGAAATGAGCAGTTCTTC
j_gene: TRBJ2-1; v_gene: TRBV2; abundance: NA; d_gene: NA; CDR3aa: CASSHYGDTYNEQFF; CDR3nt: TGTGCCAGCAGCCACTACGGCGATACTTACAATGAGCAGTTCTTC
j_gene: TRBJ2-7; v_gene: TRBV2; abundance: NA; d_gene: TRBD1; CDR3aa: CASSVTGTGGYEQYF; CDR3nt: TGTGCCAGCAGTGTGACCGGGACAGGGGGCTACGAGCAGTACTTC
j_gene: TRBJ2-2; v_gene: TRBV4-1; abundance: NA; d_gene: NA; CDR3aa: CASSQGYGDGELFF; CDR3nt: TGCGCCAGCAGCCAAGGTTACGGGGACGGGGAGCTGTTTTTT
j_gene: TRBJ2-3; v_gene: TRBV7-8; abundance: many; d_gene: NA; CDR3aa: CASSLDWPSSTDTQYF; CDR3nt: TGTGCCAGCAGCTTAGACTGGCCTTCTAGCACAGATACGCAGTATTTT
j_gene: TRBJ2-3; v_gene: TRBV20-1; abundance: few; d_gene: TRBD2; CDR3aa: CSAPGAGGLVVDTQYF; CDR3nt: TGCAGTGCCCCGGGTGCGGGGGGTTTGGTGGTGGATACGCAGTATTTT
j_gene: TRBJ1-2; v_gene: TRBV4-1; abundance: few; d_gene: NA; CDR3aa: CASSQVNSFGYGYTF; CDR3nt: TGCGCCAGCAGCCAAGTAAACTCCTTCGGGTATGGCTACACCTTC
j_gene: TRBJ2-1; v_gene: TRBV9; abundance: few; d_gene: TRBD2; CDR3aa: CASSGTSNEQFF; CDR3nt: TGTGCCAGCAGCGGGACTAGCAATGAGCAGTTCTTC
j_gene: TRBJ1-2; v_gene: TRBV7-9; abundance: NA; d_gene: TRBD1; CDR3aa: CASSARQGAINGYTF; CDR3nt: TGTGCCAGCAGCGCCCGACAGGGGGCAATTAATGGCTACACCTTC